The 13 T cell receptor beta chains reported below all come from one sample, sequenced in a study of blood T cell repertoires in COVID-19 (dated by TCRdb to the early 2020s). The library was built by means of the immunoSEQ multiplex PCR assay. Held by TCRdb, this immuneACCESS table contains in-frame sequences only and omits some clones. Under half of the omission traces to an unresolved V gene where checked; the cause of the rest is unknown. The sample table contains about 150,000 clones; only one count was recorded for about 86% of them. In total, the top ten clones hold around 7.8% of the sample. Sequenced material: PBMCs or T cells enriched from blood (not recorded which). The receptors originated from a man between 50 and 59 years old who had recovered from COVID-19.

The gene calls are TRBV4-1 and TRBJ2-7; D is uncertain. Germline V lookup: CDR1 MGHRA, CDR2 YSYEKL. This CDR3 is 14 amino acids long. V lost 0 bases, J lost 2 bases, and 8 bases lay in between. The CDR3 DNA is TGCGCCAGCAGCCAAGATGAAGCTACCTACGAGCAGTACTTC. This gives the protein CASSQDEATYEQYF.

This chain joins TRBV6-6 and TRBJ1-5, with D maybe TRBD1 (6 bases). V was pared by 2 bases and J by 2 bases, with 10 bases between. CDR3 length equals 15 residues. Germline CDR1 and CDR2: MNHNY and SVGAGI (reference sequence). CDR3 DNA: TGTGCCAGCAGTTACGCGGACAGCGGCAATCAGCCCCAGCATTTT. Translating it yields CASSYADSGNQPQHF.

This chain links TRBV7-2 with TRBJ1-5; D remains ambiguous. Germline assignment: CDR1 SGHTA and CDR2 FQGNSA. The CDR3 contains 15 residues. V was cut by 2 bases and J by 2 bases, with 10 bases left in between. Written as DNA, the CDR3 is TGTGCCAGCAGCTTATCTCCGGCGGGCAATCAGCCCCAGCATTTT. The encoded protein is CASSLSPAGNQPQHF.

The chain couples TRBV3-1 (or the pseudogene TRBV3-2) to TRBJ1-1; TRBD1 matches at 7 bases. The CDR3 is 14 amino acids. J was trimmed by 1 base and V by 4 bases; bases with no gene match: 3. Germline CDR1 reads LGHDT; CDR2 reads YNNKEL (reference sequence). For the CDR3, the DNA is TGTGCCAGCAGCCGGAACAGGGGGAACACTGAAGCTTTCTTT. It specifies CASSRNRGNTEAFF.

The chain employs TRBV14 and TRBJ2-3; 11 bases fit TRBD2. The germline V gene has CDR1 SGHDN and CDR2 FVKESK. This CDR3 has 16 amino acids. Unmatched junction bases numbered 1, after V lost 2 bases and J lost 0 bases. The CDR3: CASSQSSGGSTDTQYF. CDR3 coding DNA: TGTGCCAGCAGCCAATCTAGCGGGGGGAGCACAGATACGCAGTATTTT.

The gene calls are TRBV19 and TRBJ1-6; 7 positions agree with TRBD1. V was pared by 1 base and J by 6 bases, with 6 bases of the junction left unmatched. Per the germline V gene, CDR1 is LNHDA and CDR2 is SQIVND (reference sequence). This CDR3 has 16 residues. The CDR3 sequence is CASSIVMTGTNSPLHF. In DNA, the CDR3 is TGTGCCAGTAGTATAGTGATGACAGGGACTAATTCACCCCTCCACTTT.

This clone appeared a few times. V and J are TRBV5-1 and TRBJ1-6; TRBD1 matches 7 bases. Germline CDR1 reads SGHRS; CDR2 reads YFSETQ. With V trimmed by 4 bases and J by 8 bases, 6 bases remained unmatched. The CDR3 spans 14 residues. Here the CDR3 DNA reads TGCGCCAGCAGCCTCCGAGGACAGGATTCACCCCTCCACTTT. Encoded protein: CASSLRGQDSPLHF.

This chain joins TRBV7-8 and TRBJ1-5; D is unclear. CDR3 length equals 14 residues. V was shortened by 1 base and J by 2 bases, with 6 bases between the two germline ends. The germline gives CDR1 SGHVS, CDR2 FQNEAQ. Here the CDR3 DNA reads TGTGCCAGCAGCTTAGTGGCGGGCAATCAGCCCCAGCATTTT. Translating gives CASSLVAGNQPQHF.

The chain joins TRBV2 to TRBJ2-5; 7 nucleotides align to TRBD2. V was pared by 6 bases and J by 7 bases, with 8 bases of the junction left unmatched. Germline V gene data show CDR1 as SNHLY and CDR2 as FYNNEI. The CDR3 has 13 amino acids. The CDR3: CASRRGREGTQYF. CDR3 nucleotide sequence: TGTGCCAGCAGGAGGGGCAGGGAGGGGACCCAGTACTTC.

The V gene is TRBV6-5, the J gene TRBJ1-2, with TRBD1 matching over 8 bases. This CDR3 has 13 residues. CDR1 and CDR2 from the germline V gene are MNHEY and SVGAGI. V lost 6 bases and J lost 4; bases outside the gene matches: 4. CDR3 sequence reads: CASSGQGGYGYTF. The CDR3 DNA reads TGTGCCAGCAGCGGACAGGGCGGCTATGGCTACACCTTC.

The V call is TRBV6-5, the J call TRBJ1-1, with 9 nucleotides matching TRBD1. This CDR3 contains 15 residues. Looked up from germline, CDR1 is MNHEY and CDR2 is SVGAGI. V dropped 6 bases and J dropped 10; count of bases not matched to a gene: 15. The CDR3 bases are TGTGCCAGCAGGACCACCTCACAGGGGGCGGTCGGAGCTTTCTTT. Amino acids: CASRTTSQGAVGAFF.

Turning to this clone: Just one base apart from a much larger clone, this may be a read error. This rearrangement joins TRBV13 to TRBJ1-1; D perhaps matches TRBD1 (5 bases). Per the germline V gene, CDR1 is PRHDT and CDR2 is FYEKMQ (reference sequence). Trimming took off 5 bases at V and 1 base at J, with 8 bases between the two ends. CDR3 size: 13 residues. The CDR3 sequence is CASSADRNTEAFF. CDR3 in DNA: TGTGCCAGCAGCGCCGACAGGAACACTGAAGCTTTCTTT.

This clone came up a few times. CDR3 DNA: TGTGCCAGCAGTTTTGACAGGTATACCTACGAGCAGTACTTC. As protein: CASSFDRYTYEQYF. V is TRBV6-2 or TRBV6-3 and J is TRBJ2-7, with D maybe TRBD1 (6 bases). Trimming removed 4 bases from V and 2 bases from J, with 12 bases in between. Germline V gives CDR1 MNHEY, CDR2 SVGEGT. The CDR3 covers 14 residues.